These 15 T cell receptor beta chains were sequenced from one sample in a study of human T cells and chemical hapten exposure (dated by TCRdb to the early 2020s). To prepare the library, RACE was applied. TCRdb shows the sequencer as NextSeq 500. TCRdb passed the public sequencing reads through fastp at Q25 and MiXCR, retaining productive beta sequences. Merged by CDR3 protein, the rows form single entries marked with the most common genes and DNA. The sample data list 60,000 to 70,000 distinct CDR3 sequences, and around 9.9% of these were observed just once. The ten largest make up 4.5% to 6.5% of the sample. In light of the paper, this sample's time point label describes: pre-sensitization, week 0. In light of the paper, this sample's treatment or condition label describes: therapeutic diphenylcyclopropenone sensitization with weekly scalp DPC. The sequences come from whole blood, collected in connection with sensitization to the hapten diphenylcyclopropenone (DPC). Receptor source: a woman in her forties or fifties with alopecia areata. Some clones in this sample may be carry-over from other donors' samples.

V and J are TRBV6-2 or TRBV6-3 and TRBJ2-3; 10 bases align to TRBD2. This CDR3 has 17 amino acids. V was clipped by 2 bases and J by 3 bases; unmatched bases: 8. Germline CDR1 is MNHEY and CDR2 is SVGEGT. CDR3 in amino acids: CASSYGPAGGPTDTQYF. In DNA, the CDR3 is TGTGCCAGCAGTTACGGGCCAGCGGGGGGGCCGACAGATACGCAGTATTTT.

The CDR3 DNA follows: TGTGCCAGCAGCCAAACTACGCCCGGGGGGTGGTTAGATGCTTTCTTT. Protein sequence: CASSQTTPGGWLDAFF. This chain connects TRBV28 to TRBJ1-1, with D possibly being TRBD1 (5 bases). V gave up 6 bases and J gave up 11 bases, with 28 bases separating them. The CDR3 sequence is 16 residues long. In germline, CDR1 is MDHEN, CDR2 SYDVKM.

This clonotype was detected only a few times. This rearrangement joins TRBV3-1 to TRBJ2-7, with D perhaps TRBD1 (6 bases). Trimming cost V 4 bases and J 3 bases, with 13 bases left between them. This CDR3 is 14 amino acids long. Germline values: CDR1 LGHDT, CDR2 YNNKEL (reference sequence). The CDR3 DNA reads as TGTGCCAGCAGCCGAGAACGGACAGTCTACGAGCAGTACTTC. Translation: CASSRERTVYEQYF.

V gene TRBV12-3 or TRBV12-4 combines with J gene TRBJ1-5; D is possibly TRBD1 (6 bases). This CDR3 spans 16 amino acids. The ends were cut back, 5 bases at V and 4 bases at J, with 18 bases in the middle. This CDR3 is CASSPAAGVDNQPQHF. CDR3 in DNA: TGTGCCAGCAGTCCAGCGGCAGGGGTCGATAATCAGCCCCAGCATTTT.

J is TRBJ1-1 and V is TRBV20-1; D not resolved. Trimming stripped 3 bases from V and 2 bases from J, with 10 bases between. CDR3 length: 13 residues. Looked up from germline, CDR1 is DFQATT and CDR2 is SNEGSKA (reference sequence). The DNA of the CDR3 is TGCAGTGCTAGGTTTGGGTCTAACACTGAAGCTTTCTTT. Translating gives CSARFGSNTEAFF.

The V call is TRBV5-1, the J call TRBJ2-5; D is possibly TRBD2 (5 bases). CDR1 and CDR2 (germline): SGHRS, YFSETQ. Trimming took off 2 bases at V and 7 bases at J, with 18 bases between the two ends. This CDR3 comprises 15 residues. CDR3 sequence reads: CASSFGGPSPVTQYF. As DNA, the CDR3 is TGCGCCAGCAGCTTCGGAGGTCCGAGTCCGGTGACCCAGTACTTC.

This clonotype was seen only once. This may be a read error, as it is one base from a much larger clone. This sequence joins TRBV5-5 and TRBJ1-5; D possibly corresponds to TRBD1 (6 bases). Trimming pared 2 bases from V and 4 bases from J, leaving 13 bases between. The CDR3 is made up of 15 amino acids. Germline CDR1 is SGHKS and CDR2 is YYEKEE (reference sequence). The DNA of the CDR3 is TGTGCCAGCAGCTTTCGGATAGGGGGAAATCAGCCCCAGCATTTT. Translating it yields CASSFRIGGNQPQHF.

This clonotype was observed a few times. The chain uses TRBV18 and TRBJ1-1, with TRBD1 matching over 7 bases. The trim removed 6 bases at V and 7 bases at J, leaving 14 bases unmatched. This CDR3 has 15 residues. The germline CDR1 and CDR2 sequences are KGHSH and LQKENI. The CDR3 DNA reads TGTGCCAGCTCGACCACGGTCGGGCAGGGGGTTGAAGCTTTCTTT. Protein sequence: CASSTTVGQGVEAFF.

This clonotype was seen only a few times. CDR3 DNA sequence: TGTGCCAGCACCACTCCCCAGGTAGCGGGAGACGAGTTCTTC. This gives the protein CASTTPQVAGDEFF. The V and J genes are TRBV28 and TRBJ2-1; TRBD2 matches 9 bases. CDR1 and CDR2 from the germline V gene are MDHEN and SYDVKM. V gave up 7 bases and J gave up 14 bases; unmatched junction bases: 15. This CDR3 contains 14 residues.

A few counts support this clonotype. The gene calls are TRBV19 and TRBJ2-5; 7 positions agree with TRBD2. Trimming removed 5 bases from V and 4 bases from J; junction bases left unmatched: 10. The CDR3 spans 15 residues. Germline lookup yields CDR1 LNHDA and CDR2 SQIVND (reference sequence). In nucleotides, the CDR3 is TGTGCCAGTAGTTCAGTGGCGGGAGTAGGAGAGACCCAGTACTTC. This codes for CASSSVAGVGETQYF.

This clonotype occurred a few times. The chain is built from TRBV5-1 and TRBJ1-5, with TRBD1 matching 9 bases. Germline loops: CDR1 SGHRS, CDR2 YFSETQ. J lost 4 bases, V lost 0 bases, and 5 bases had no gene match. The CDR3 runs to 16 residues. The CDR3 bases are TGCGCCAGCAGCTTGGGGCACGGGACAGGGAATCAGCCCCAGCATTTT. Protein sequence: CASSLGHGTGNQPQHF.

This clonotype appeared many times. J is TRBJ1-5 and V is TRBV19, with no clear D. This CDR3 is 15 amino acids long. Deletions cut 1 base from V and 1 base from J, with 8 bases between. Germline CDR1 and CDR2: LNHDA and SQIVND (reference sequence). This CDR3 reads CASSIGGRSNQPQHF. CDR3 bases: TGTGCCAGTAGTATAGGTGGCCGGAGCAATCAGCCCCAGCATTTT.

In this sample, this clonotype turned up many times. The V gene is TRBV7-9, the J gene TRBJ1-1, with D uncertain. CDR3 size: 16 residues. V was clipped by 4 bases and J by 0 bases, with 15 bases between them. Germline assignment: CDR1 SEHNR and CDR2 FQNEAQ (reference sequence). This CDR3 reads CASSYWVSLMNTEAFF. The CDR3 DNA sequence: TGTGCCAGCAGCTACTGGGTCTCACTAATGAACACTGAAGCTTTCTTT.

This rearrangement joins TRBV29-1 to TRBJ2-1; TRBD2 matches 14 bases. Germline loops: CDR1 SQVTM, CDR2 ANQGSEA. This CDR3 is 17 amino acids long. V lost 7 bases to trimming and J lost 4 bases; unmatched junction nucleotides: 12. The CDR3 DNA sequence: TGCAGCGGCGGACCCGGGACTAGCGGGGGTTTTTACAATGAGCAGTTCTTC. As protein: CSGGPGTSGGFYNEQFF.

This clonotype was counted at least ten times. The rearrangement joins TRBV12-3 or TRBV12-4 to TRBJ1-1; no clear D gene. The V gene lost 2 bases and the J gene lost 11 bases, with 15 bases spanning the gap. The CDR3 is 13 amino acids. The CDR3 region is CASSLSDGGSAFF. The DNA for the CDR3 is TGTGCCAGCAGTTTATCGGACGGCGGGTCGGCTTTCTTT.